This T cell receptor beta chain was documented in a study of T cells in women clearing cervical HPV infection. Study background: Donors had HPV16-related CIN3 or worse; 2 had invasive cancer. Blood came at first lesion visit for cases, post-clearance for controls. Study-level findings and limits: Cases and controls were distinguished at AUC over 0.75 by richness and V genes.

Clones were sequenced by immunoSEQ multiplex PCR, and TCRdb holds only the in-frame ones, with some missing. Its table lists tens of thousands of clones. The germline CDR1 and CDR2 sequences are SGHNT and YYREEE (reference sequence). The CDR3 is 14 amino acids. Trimming removed 0 bases from V and 5 bases from J, with 8 bases in between. In regard to this clone: The antigen is undetermined. The read terminates 3 residues before the CDR3 end, so the remaining end is supplied by the germline J gene.

The chain combines TRBV5-4 with TRBJ2-2; possible D gene TRBD2, 5 bases. Sequences were obtained from blood buffy coat. The clonotype originates from a woman between 18 and 75 years old with a cervical HPV16 infection that either progressed to CIN3+ or cleared (not recorded which). CDR3 loop: CASSLAEGTGELFF. The CDR3 bases that were read are TGTGCCAGCAGCTTGGCAGAGGGTACCGGGGAG.